Below are 17 T cell receptor beta chains sequenced from a single sample in a study of blood T cell repertoires in COVID-19. Profiled with immunoSEQ multiplex PCR; TCRdb holds only in-frame clones, not every one. The data contain a few hundred thousand clones, about 79% of them singletons. Sequencing was performed on peripheral blood. These TCRs come from an older man with acute or convalescent COVID-19.

The V and J genes are TRBV5-1 and TRBJ2-7; 7 bases line up with TRBD1. Per germline, CDR1 SGHRS and CDR2 YFSETQ. V dropped 4 bases and J dropped 0; count of bases not matched to a gene: 4. This CDR3 comprises 14 residues. The CDR3 DNA is TGCGCCAGCAGCGCCGGGGACAGCTCCTACGAGCAGTACTTC. It yields the protein CASSAGDSSYEQYF.

The gene calls are TRBV5-1 and TRBJ2-3; 13 bases line up with TRBD2. The germline gives CDR1 SGHRS, CDR2 YFSETQ. CDR3 length equals 17 residues. Trimming took 0 bases from V and 5 from J; bases not matched to a gene: 6. CDR3 in amino acids: CASSLEGRTSGGDTQYF. The CDR3, as DNA: TGCGCCAGCAGCTTGGAAGGCCGGACTAGCGGGGGAGATACGCAGTATTTT.

V usage is TRBV5-1 and J usage is TRBJ1-1; 9 nucleotides match TRBD1. From germline, CDR1 is SGHRS and CDR2 YFSETQ. The CDR3 totals 15 residues. With V trimmed by 4 bases and J by 4 bases, 8 bases remained unmatched. CDR3 bases: TGCGCCAGCAGCCCCTCTACAGGGGGCGGCACTGAAGCTTTCTTT. Protein sequence: CASSPSTGGGTEAFF. Full variable domain (outside the CDR3, taken from reference TRBV5-1 and TRBJ1-1): KAGVTQTPRYLIKTRGQQVTLSCSPISGHRSVSWYQQTPGQGLQFLFEYFSETQRNKGNFPGRFSGRQFSNSRSEMNVSTLELGDSALYLCASSPSTGGGTEAFFGQGTRLTVV.

This clone has just a few counts. The rearrangement links TRBV5-5 to TRBJ1-1; 8 bases match TRBD1. Germline V gene lookup returns CDR1 SGHKS and CDR2 YYEKEE (reference sequence). The length of the CDR3 is 13 residues. Unmatched junction bases numbered 3, after V lost 0 bases and J lost 8 bases. CDR3 sequence: CASSLAGGAEAFF. The CDR3 nucleotides read TGTGCCAGCAGCTTGGCAGGGGGCGCGGAAGCTTTCTTT.

There are a few counts of this clone. The chain carries TRBV5-6 and TRBJ1-3; TRBD1 aligns across 8 bases. Germline loops: CDR1 SGHDT, CDR2 YYEEEE. V lost 1 base, J lost 5 bases, and 5 bases stayed unmatched. The CDR3 loop spans 15 amino acids. CDR3 loop: CASSLPGTGRNTIYF. The DNA of the CDR3 is TGTGCCAGCAGCTTGCCTGGGACAGGTAGAAACACCATATATTTT. Full variable domain (rest looked up from reference TRBV5-6 and TRBJ1-3): DAGVTQSPTHLIKTRGQQVTLRCSPKSGHDTVSWYQQALGQGPQFIFQYYEEEERQRGNFPDRFSGHQFPNYSSELNVNALLLGDSALYLCASSLPGTGRNTIYFGEGSWLTVV.

In this sample, this clone turned up a few times. The rearrangement links TRBV5-8 to TRBJ2-1; TRBD2 matches 12 bases. Germline V gives CDR1 SGHTS, CDR2 YDEGEE. The CDR3 has 15 residues. The V and J ends lost 3 bases and 10 bases, in that order; junction bases with no gene match: 8. CDR3 nucleotide sequence: TGTGCCAGCAGCTACCCACTAGCGGGGGGAGGAGAGCAGTTCTTC. As protein: CASSYPLAGGGEQFF.

This chain uses TRBV7-2 with TRBJ1-3, with TRBD1 matching over 7 bases. This CDR3 contains 15 residues. Germline values: CDR1 SGHTA, CDR2 FQGNSA. The trim removed 3 bases at V and 2 bases at J, leaving 4 bases unmatched. The DNA of the CDR3 is TGTGCCAGCAGCTTGACGGGACAGCCTGGAAACACCATATATTTT. It yields the protein CASSLTGQPGNTIYF.

Points on this clone: This may be a read error: a much more frequent sequence differs by one nucleotide. This chain connects TRBV9 to TRBJ1-6; 7 positions match TRBD1. Per the germline V gene, CDR1 is SGDLS and CDR2 is YYNGEE. Trimming removed 2 bases from V and 8 bases from J; junction bases left unmatched: 7. CDR3 length equals 15 residues. DNA of the CDR3: TGTGCCAGCAGCGTGGGGAGACAGGGCTATTCACCCCTCCACTTT. Protein: CASSVGRQGYSPLHF.

CDR3 loop: CASSLDRAALFF. The CDR3 DNA is TGTGCCAGCAGCTTAGACAGGGCCGCGCTGTTTTTT. This chain links TRBV7-9 with TRBJ2-2, with D tentatively TRBD1 (6 bases). This CDR3 contains 12 residues. Trimming took 1 base from V and 13 from J, leaving 10 bases between them. Germline loops: CDR1 SEHNR, CDR2 FQNEAQ (reference sequence). The full variable domain, its missing parts supplied by reference TRBV7-9 and TRBJ2-2, is DTGVSQNPRHKITKRGQNVTFRCDPISEHNRLYWYRQTLGQGPEFLTYFQNEAQLEKSRLLSDRFSAERPKGSFSTLEIQRTEQGDSAMYLCASSLDRAALFFGEGSRLTVL.

This rearrangement joins TRBV5-1 to TRBJ1-4; D unresolved. V shed 0 bases and J shed 7 bases, with 13 bases lying between them. This CDR3 comprises 15 residues. Germline V gene data show CDR1 as SGHRS and CDR2 as YFSETQ. CDR3 region: CASSLGSRAGEKLFF. The CDR3 DNA reads TGCGCCAGCAGCTTGGGGTCTAGGGCGGGTGAAAAACTGTTTTTT.

This clone was seen a few times. In DNA, the CDR3 is TGTGCCAGCAGGACTTACACTCGGGCTTTCTTT. Translating gives CASRTYTRAFF. The chain links TRBV12-3 or TRBV12-4 to TRBJ1-1; D unresolved. The CDR3 runs 11 residues. Trimming stripped 6 bases from V and 11 bases from J, with 13 bases between.

V is TRBV7-2 and J is TRBJ1-1, with 9 bases matching TRBD1. Germline loops: CDR1 SGHTA, CDR2 FQGNSA. The CDR3 loop spans 14 amino acids. Germline trimming cut 5 bases from V and 5 bases from J; bases unmatched to any gene: 6. The CDR3 here is CASSQQGARTEAFF. The CDR3 DNA is TGTGCCAGCAGCCAACAGGGGGCGCGGACTGAAGCTTTCTTT.

The J gene is TRBJ2-2, the V gene TRBV19; D is undetermined. Deletions cut 5 bases from V and 0 bases from J, with 13 bases between. Germline CDR1 and CDR2: LNHDA and SQIVND (reference sequence). The CDR3 length is 16 residues. In DNA form, the CDR3 reads TGTGCCAGTAGTCTCTCTTATGGCCCGAACACCGGGGAGCTGTTTTTT. Translation gives CASSLSYGPNTGELFF.

The gene calls are TRBV6-5 and TRBJ1-2; no clear D gene. The CDR3 runs to 15 residues. The V end was cut by 6 bases, the J end by 4 bases, with 18 bases between. Germline CDR1 and CDR2: MNHEY and SVGAGI. The CDR3 sequence: CASSPPGEGGYGYTF. The CDR3 DNA follows: TGTGCCAGCAGCCCCCCGGGAGAAGGTGGCTATGGCTACACCTTC.

V usage is TRBV11-3 and J usage is TRBJ1-1; 7 bases match TRBD1. The CDR3 runs to 15 residues. Trimming at V came to 5 bases and at J to 0 bases, leaving 6 bases not matched to a gene. The V gene's germline CDR1 is SGHNT and CDR2 YENEEA. For the CDR3, the DNA is TGTGCCAGCAGCGCCCAGACAGGGATGAACACTGAAGCTTTCTTT. It yields the protein CASSAQTGMNTEAFF.

The V and J genes are TRBV5-1 and TRBJ1-4, with TRBD1 matching 7 bases. The CDR3 extends over 14 amino acids. The trim removed 1 base at V and 4 bases at J, leaving 1 base unmatched. Germline CDR1 is SGHRS and CDR2 is YFSETQ. CDR3 sequence (DNA): TGCGCCAGCAGCTTGCAGGGGGATAATGAAAAACTGTTTTTT. It yields the protein CASSLQGDNEKLFF.

With regard to this clone: Other nucleotide sequences from this sample produce the same CDR3. The gene calls are TRBV24-1 and TRBJ1-5; TRBD1 matches at 8 bases. V was clipped by 7 bases and J by 2 bases; unmatched bases: 6. The CDR3 totals 15 residues. CDR1 KGHDR and CDR2 SFDVKD come from the germline V gene. CDR3 amino acids: CATSEGTGGNQPQHF. CDR3 sequence (DNA): TGTGCCACCAGCGAGGGGACAGGCGGCAATCAGCCCCAGCATTTT.